The 4 T cell receptor beta chains listed next were all sequenced from one sample in a study of shared clonotypes between healthy human individuals. This table comes from immunoSEQ multiplex PCR, and its TCRdb copy is limited to in-frame clones, with some not included. The data hold 760,000 or so clones, with 90% to 98% observed a single time. The naive CD8 population came from CD45RO-negative cells selected for CCR7, without terminally differentiated effector memory CD45RA+ cells. Sequencing used naive CD8+ T cells sorted from blood. The receptors were sampled from a man between 25 and 39 years old in good health.

In the case of this clone: The same CDR3 arises from other DNA sequences in this sample as well. The DNA of the CDR3 is TGTGCCAGCAGCTTGGAGGGGGCGTACTCCTACGAGCAGTACTTC. Translated, it gives CASSLEGAYSYEQYF. The J gene is TRBJ2-7, the V gene TRBV11-2, with a weak D call TRBD1 (7 bases). The CDR3 contains 15 residues. CDR1 SGHAT and CDR2 FQNNGV come from the germline V gene. Between the trimmed V and J ends, which lost 3 bases and 0 bases, there was a span of 12 bases. Full variable domain (rest looked up from reference TRBV11-2 and TRBJ2-7): EAGVAQSPRYKIIEKRQSVAFWCNPISGHATLYWYQQILGQGPKLLIQFQNNGVVDDSQLPKDRFSAERLKGVDSTLKIQPAKLEDSAVYLCASSLEGAYSYEQYFGPGTRLTVT.

The chain joins TRBV29-1 to TRBJ1-2; D is unresolved. Germline V gene sequence: CDR1 SQVTM, CDR2 ANQGSEA. This CDR3 spans 16 amino acids. Trimming pared 4 bases from V and 6 bases from J, leaving 24 bases between. Here the CDR3 DNA reads TGCAGCGTTGTATCTGCAAGTTCCGCCATCAAGAATGGCTACACCTTC. Translation: CSVVSASSAIKNGYTF.

This chain connects TRBV18 to TRBJ2-7; 14 nucleotides match TRBD2. The CDR3 is 16 amino acids. The germline CDR1 and CDR2 sequences are KGHSH and LQKENI. The J segment lost 3 bases and the V segment lost 1 base, leaving 2 bases of the junction unmatched. The CDR3 loop is CASSPRTSGRYYEQYF. In nucleotides, the CDR3 is TGTGCCAGCTCACCACGGACTAGCGGGAGGTACTACGAGCAGTACTTC.

The chain uses TRBV6-5 and TRBJ2-2; 7 bases fit TRBD1. Germline-derived CDR1 and CDR2 are MNHEY and SVGAGI. The CDR3 covers 14 residues. The trim removed 5 bases at V and 1 base at J, leaving 1 base unmatched. The CDR3 DNA reads as TGTGCCAGCAGTAGGACAGGGAACACCGGGGAGCTGTTTTTT. This encodes CASSRTGNTGELFF.